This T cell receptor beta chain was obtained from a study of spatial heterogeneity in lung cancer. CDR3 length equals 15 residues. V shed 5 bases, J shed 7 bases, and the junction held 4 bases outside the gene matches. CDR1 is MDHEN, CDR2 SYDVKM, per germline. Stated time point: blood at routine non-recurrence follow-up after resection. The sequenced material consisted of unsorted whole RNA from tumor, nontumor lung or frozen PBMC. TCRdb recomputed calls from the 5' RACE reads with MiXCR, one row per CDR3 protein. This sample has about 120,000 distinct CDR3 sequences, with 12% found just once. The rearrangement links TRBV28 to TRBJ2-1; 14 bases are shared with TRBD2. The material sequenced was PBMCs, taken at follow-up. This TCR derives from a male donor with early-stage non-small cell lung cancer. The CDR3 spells CASSRLAGGRNEQFF. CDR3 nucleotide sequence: TGTGCCAGCAGTCGACTAGCGGGGGGGCGGAATGAGCAGTTCTTC.